These T cell receptor beta chains were read from a single sample in a study of regulatory T cells in long-lasting Graves disease. TCRdb ran MiXCR on the multiplex PCR reads and lists one entry per CDR3 protein. This repertoire shows 200,000 to 250,000 distinct CDR3 sequences, roughly 18% found once; its top ten account for 12%. The data also belong to a second study, concerning T cells in Graves' hyperthyroidism and ophthalmopathy.

The specimen comprised peripheral blood mononuclear cells (PBMCs), sampled at new diagnosis, from a patient treated with antithyroid drugs. These receptors were collected from a woman in her thirties with Graves disease. Each CDR3 is given with its conserved first and last residue. Each record gives: CDR3 protein, CDR3 DNA, J gene, V gene, D gene, clone size. A D gene is named only where the DNA matches it firmly. Clone size appears in some rows only: once, few, many, or a class for an expanded clone.

CSGLPSYNEQFF TGCAGTGGGCTCCCCTCCTACAATGAGCAGTTCTTC TRBJ2-1 TRBV20-1 - few
CASTLNLAARYNEQFF TGTGCCAGTACCCTTAACCTAGCGGCCCGGTACAATGAGCAGTTCTTC TRBJ2-1 TRBV19 TRBD2 -
CASSYGTGVYNEQFF TGTGCCAGCAGTTACGGGACAGGGGTGTACAATGAGCAGTTCTTC TRBJ2-1 TRBV6-2/TRBV6-3 TRBD1 many
CASSKRGAGTGELFF TGTGCCAGTAGTAAGCGGGGGGCCGGCACCGGGGAGCTGTTTTTT TRBJ2-2 TRBV19 TRBD2 -
CASSQNWGQASQETQYF TGTGCCAGCAGCCAAAATTGGGGACAGGCCTCCCAAGAGACCCAGTACTTC TRBJ2-5 TRBV3-1 TRBD1 -
CASSLLAGFVTGELFF TGTGCCAGCAGTTTACTAGCGGGGTTTGTCACCGGGGAGCTGTTTTTT TRBJ2-2 TRBV28 TRBD2 many
CASSLDWRSPLHF TGTGCCAGCAGCTTAGATTGGCGGTCACCCCTCCACTTT TRBJ1-6 TRBV7-2 - -
CASSLVSGTGELFF TGTGCCAGCAGCTTGGTGTCTGGGACCGGGGAGCTGTTTTTT TRBJ2-2 TRBV5-6 - few
CASSSQDLNTEAFF TGTGCCAGCAGTTCACAGGACCTTAACACTGAAGCTTTCTTT TRBJ1-1 TRBV27 - many
CASVRLAEGLRTDTQYF TGTGCCAGTGTGAGGTTAGCGGAGGGGCTTCGCACAGATACGCAGTATTTT TRBJ2-3 TRBV27 - many
CASSLARGLGGYTF TGTGCCAGCAGCTTAGCGAGGGGGCTCGGGGGCTACACCTTC TRBJ1-2 TRBV7-9 TRBD1 few
CASSQRTGSDDTQYF TGTGCCAGCTCACAGAGGACAGGCTCGGACGATACGCAGTATTTT TRBJ2-3 TRBV18 TRBD1 many
CSARTTGAGGRNEQFF TGCAGTGCTAGAACAACTGGCGCGGGAGGTCGCAATGAGCAGTTCTTC TRBJ2-1 TRBV20-1 TRBD2 many
CASSLKGEFDANTEAFF TGTGCCAGCAGTTTAAAGGGAGAGTTCGACGCGAACACTGAAGCTTTCTTT TRBJ1-1 TRBV28 - many
CASSLGLGRGDQPQHF TGTGCCAGCAGTTTAGGGTTGGGCAGGGGAGATCAGCCCCAGCATTTT TRBJ1-5 TRBV6-5 - many
CASSEEAGHWNEAFF TGTGCCAGCAGTGAAGAAGCGGGACATTGGAATGAAGCTTTCTTT TRBJ1-1 TRBV6-1 - many
CASSRLGETQYF TGTGCCAGCAGCCGCCTCGGGGAGACCCAGTACTTC TRBJ2-5 TRBV14 - few
CASSTPDRLYTEAFF TGTGCCAGTAGTACCCCCGACAGGCTTTACACTGAAGCTTTCTTT TRBJ1-1 TRBV19 - many
CAWKGNLRDSYNYGYTF TGTGCCTGGAAAGGGAACCTCCGGGACAGTTATAACTATGGCTACACCTTC TRBJ1-2 TRBV30 TRBD1 many
CSASGHYGYTF TGCAGTGCTTCGGGACACTATGGCTACACCTTC TRBJ1-2 TRBV20-1 - -
CSARSGQSYTEAFF TGCAGTGCCCGGTCGGGGCAGAGCTACACTGAAGCTTTCTTT TRBJ1-1 TRBV20-1 - many
CATTLGGLVDNEQFF TGTGCCACCACCCTCGGGGGACTAGTGGACAATGAGCAGTTCTTC TRBJ2-1 TRBV24-1 TRBD2 many
CASSLRGGKETQYF TGTGCCAGCAGTCTACGAGGGGGGAAAGAGACCCAGTACTTC TRBJ2-5 TRBV6-2/TRBV6-3 - many
CASSDRDVEQFF TGTGCCAGCAGTGACCGAGACGTTGAGCAGTTCTTC TRBJ2-1 TRBV6-1 - -
CASSRQGMDQPQHF TGTGCCAGCAGTCGACAGGGGATGGATCAGCCCCAGCATTTT TRBJ1-5 TRBV27 TRBD1 many
CASTLPGQGDTGELFF TGTGCCAGCACTCTTCCCGGACAGGGGGACACCGGGGAGCTGTTTTTT TRBJ2-2 TRBV7-9 TRBD1 few
CASSLSGSRTGELFF TGCGCCAGCAGCCTGAGCGGGAGTAGGACCGGGGAGCTGTTTTTT TRBJ2-2 TRBV5-1 TRBD2 -
CASRPRGSLGTEAFF TGTGCCAGTAGGCCGCGCGGGAGCCTCGGTACTGAAGCTTTCTTT TRBJ1-1 TRBV19 - many
CASSPKGGEGQQQFF TGTGCCAGCAGCCCGAAGGGGGGCGAGGGACAGCAGCAGTTCTTC TRBJ2-1 TRBV11-2 - -
CASSQDSPTHGYTF TGTGCCAGCAGCCAAGATTCCCCCACCCATGGCTACACCTTC TRBJ1-2 TRBV4-2 - many
CASSLDGSYNTDTQYF TGTGCCAGCAGCTTAGATGGCAGCTACAACACAGATACGCAGTATTTT TRBJ2-3 TRBV11-3 - many
CSVTAGYRRNYGYTF TGCAGCGTTACCGCGGGCTATCGGAGGAACTATGGCTACACCTTC TRBJ1-2 TRBV29-1 - many
CASSYGTPYEQYF TGTGCCAGCAGTTACGGGACTCCCTACGAGCAGTACTTC TRBJ2-7 TRBV6-2/TRBV6-3 - many
CASSLQGPLLNTEAFF TGTGCCAGCAGCCTACAGGGTCCCCTATTAAACACTGAAGCTTTCTTT TRBJ1-1 TRBV6-2/TRBV6-3 - -
CASSADRGPNTGELFF TGTGCCAGCAGTGCCGACAGGGGGCCGAACACCGGGGAGCTGTTTTTT TRBJ2-2 TRBV2 TRBD1 many
CSATHLAGGTTTDTQYF TGCAGTGCTACCCATCTAGCGGGGGGCACGACGACAGATACGCAGTATTTT TRBJ2-3 TRBV20-1 TRBD2 -
CASSQAGPRGTGELFF TGTGCCAGCAGCCAGGCGGGACCTAGAGGCACCGGGGAGCTGTTTTTT TRBJ2-2 TRBV11-3 - -
CASSQDPQDVRGGDTQYF TGCGCCAGCAGCCAAGACCCGCAAGACGTCAGGGGGGGAGATACGCAGTATTTT TRBJ2-3 TRBV4-1 - few
CASSLPGQGLNEQFF TGCGCCAGCAGCTTACCGGGACAGGGGCTCAATGAGCAGTTCTTC TRBJ2-1 TRBV5-1 TRBD1 many
CASSLTPPGQGGSTEAFF TGTGCCAGCAGCTTAACCCCCCCGGGACAGGGGGGATCTACTGAAGCTTTCTTT TRBJ1-1 TRBV7-3 TRBD1 few
CASSSPRVAGTSGEQFF TGTGCCAGCAGTTCCCCGAGGGTAGCGGGGACATCCGGTGAGCAGTTCTTC TRBJ2-1 TRBV28 TRBD2 many
CASSRLPGLNTGELFF TGTGCCAGCAGCCGACTACCGGGATTGAACACCGGGGAGCTGTTTTTT TRBJ2-2 TRBV3-1 - many
CASSSPGGISPETWGRRPDEQYF TGTGCCAGCAGCTCGCCCGGGGGAATCTCACCTGAGACTTGGGGGAGGAGGCCGGACGAGCAGTACTTC TRBJ2-7 TRBV11-2 - many
CASSQEAGYGYTF TGCGCCAGCAGCCAAGAGGCGGGATATGGCTACACCTTC TRBJ1-2 TRBV4-1 - once
CASSLLGQGDPEAFF TGTGCCAGCAGTTTATTAGGTCAGGGGGACCCTGAAGCTTTCTTT TRBJ1-1 TRBV28 TRBD1 -
CASSKGGNQPQHF TGTGCCAGCAGTAAAGGGGGCAATCAGCCCCAGCATTTT TRBJ1-5 TRBV27 - many
CASSSFRGPSGNQPQHF TGTGCCAGCAGTTCGTTCAGGGGGCCCTCGGGCAATCAGCCCCAGCATTTT TRBJ1-5 TRBV6-2/TRBV6-3 TRBD1 many
CASSLGLTSGDEQFF TGTGCCAGCAGCTTAGGGCTAACCAGTGGCGATGAGCAGTTCTTC TRBJ2-1 TRBV7-3 - -
CASRSPSGGDNEQFF TGTGCCAGCAGGTCCCCTAGCGGCGGCGACAATGAGCAGTTCTTC TRBJ2-1 TRBV6-1 TRBD2 -
CASSLGLAGDETQYF TGTGCCAGCAGCTTAGGGCTAGCGGGGGATGAGACCCAGTACTTC TRBJ2-5 TRBV7-3 TRBD2 many
CASSGQPEVRQPQHF TGTGCCAGCAGCGGACAGCCCGAGGTCCGTCAGCCCCAGCATTTT TRBJ1-5 TRBV5-5 - -